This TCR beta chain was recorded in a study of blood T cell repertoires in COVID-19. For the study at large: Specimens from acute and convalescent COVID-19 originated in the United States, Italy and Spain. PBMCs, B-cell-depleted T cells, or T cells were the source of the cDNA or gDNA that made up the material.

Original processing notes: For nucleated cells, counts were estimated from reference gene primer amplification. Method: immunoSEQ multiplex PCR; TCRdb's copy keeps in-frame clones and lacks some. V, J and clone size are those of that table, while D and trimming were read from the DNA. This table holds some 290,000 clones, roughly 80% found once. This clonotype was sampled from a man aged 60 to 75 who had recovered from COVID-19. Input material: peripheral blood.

The CDR3 sequence is CASSPTSGTLEQYF. The CDR3 DNA follows: TGTGCCAGCAGCCCGACTAGCGGGACCCTCGAGCAGTACTTC. The chain recombines TRBV11-2 with TRBJ2-7; 11 nucleotides match TRBD2. After removal of 5 bases from V and 6 bases from J, the junction contained 6 bases not matched to a gene. The CDR3 covers 14 residues. Germline values: CDR1 SGHAT, CDR2 FQNNGV.